One and the same sample provided the 24 T cell receptor beta chains below, sequenced in a study of blood T cell repertoires in COVID-19. Assay: immunoSEQ multiplex PCR; the TCRdb copy retains only in-frame clones and omits some. The table shows fewer than 200,000 clones, with about three quarters occurring only once. Specimen: peripheral blood. These receptors came from a man aged 60 to 69 with acute or convalescent COVID-19.

This clone occurred once. J is TRBJ2-4 and V is TRBV5-1; 9 bases are a match to TRBD1. The CDR3 has 16 residues. Looked up from germline, CDR1 is SGHRS and CDR2 is YFSETQ. V was clipped by 4 bases and J by 0 bases; unmatched bases: 5. The CDR3 sequence is CASSLNRGLAKNIQYF. The CDR3 coding sequence is TGCGCCAGCAGCCTTAACAGGGGGCTAGCCAAAAACATTCAGTACTTC.

The DNA for the CDR3 is TGTGCCACCTCTCCGGGACAAAAAGCTCCTAGCACAGATACGCAGTATTTT. Translating it yields CATSPGQKAPSTDTQYF. The chain employs TRBV24-1 and TRBJ2-3; D may be TRBD1 (6 bases). The germline CDR1 and CDR2 sequences are KGHDR and SFDVKD. This CDR3 comprises 17 residues. V was shortened by 9 bases and J by 0 bases, with 21 bases between the two germline ends.

This clone occurred a few times. The chain joins TRBV6-2 or TRBV6-3 to TRBJ1-6, with unresolved D. The CDR3 is 15 amino acids. Looked up from germline, CDR1 is MNHEY and CDR2 is SVGEGT. V dropped 4 bases and J dropped 4 bases, with 11 bases sitting between them. This chain's CDR3 is CASSSGSLYNSPLHF. DNA for the CDR3: TGTGCCAGCAGTTCGGGAAGCTTATATAATTCACCCCTCCACTTT.

The gene calls are TRBV6-5 and TRBJ1-5, with 7 bases aligning to TRBD1. In germline, CDR1 is MNHEY, CDR2 SVGAGI. V was pared by 8 bases and J by 2 bases, with 9 bases of the junction left unmatched. The CDR3 has 15 residues. The CDR3 region is CASGTDRVRNQPQHF. The CDR3 nucleotides are TGTGCCAGCGGGACAGACAGGGTGCGCAATCAGCCCCAGCATTTT.

There are a few counts of this clone. This rearrangement joins TRBV19 to TRBJ1-2, with 9 bases matching TRBD1. The CDR3 covers 15 residues. V shed 5 bases, J shed 8 bases, and the junction held 12 bases outside the gene matches. CDR1 and CDR2 from the germline V gene are LNHDA and SQIVND (reference sequence). The CDR3 coding sequence is TGTGCCAGTAGTGCCATAACAGGGGGCGCAGGGGGCTACACCTTC. This codes for CASSAITGGAGGYTF.

This chain joins TRBV4-1 and TRBJ1-5; 12 bases map to TRBD1. V was pared by 4 bases and J by 7 bases, with 8 bases of the junction left unmatched. The CDR3 covers 16 residues. Germline V gene lookup returns CDR1 MGHRA and CDR2 YSYEKL. DNA of the CDR3: TGCGCCAGCAGCCCGGTAGGGACAGGGGGCATCCAGCCCCAGCATTTT. This codes for CASSPVGTGGIQPQHF.

This clone was detected once. The chain has TRBV5-5 and TRBJ2-7, with 9 bases identical to TRBD1. This CDR3 comprises 15 residues. V lost 3 bases and J lost 4; bases outside the gene matches: 8. Germline V CDR1 and CDR2: SGHKS, YYEKEE (reference sequence). The CDR3, as DNA: TGTGCCAGCAGCTCTGGGGACAGGGCATCGTACGAGCAGTACTTC. Translated, it gives CASSSGDRASYEQYF.

This clone has a handful of counts. The V call is TRBV9, the J call TRBJ1-2; 7 bases match TRBD1. The CDR3 extends over 17 amino acids. Trimming cost V 0 bases and J 6 bases; bases outside gene matches: 14. Per germline, CDR1 SGDLS and CDR2 YYNGEE. In DNA form, the CDR3 reads TGTGCCAGCAGCGTAGCGGCAGACGAGGGGGCATGGAATGGCTACACCTTC. Its protein product is CASSVAADEGAWNGYTF.

V gene TRBV9 combines with J gene TRBJ2-7; D gene uncertain. CDR3 length equals 12 residues. The germline V gene encodes CDR1 SGDLS and CDR2 YYNGEE. Trimming stripped 0 bases from V and 3 bases from J, with 4 bases between. The CDR3 loop reads CASSVGDYEQYF. CDR3 bases: TGTGCCAGCAGCGTAGGAGACTACGAGCAGTACTTC.

The chain is built from TRBV15 and TRBJ1-2; 9 bases match TRBD1. V shed 8 bases and J 0 bases; nucleotides not matched to a gene: 7. From germline, CDR1 is LNHNV and CDR2 YYDKDF (reference sequence). The CDR3 sequence is 15 residues long. The CDR3 DNA is TGTGCCACCCTGAGGACAGGGGACTCTAACTATGGCTACACCTTC. Translation gives CATLRTGDSNYGYTF.

This clone was detected ten times or more. V is TRBV12-3 or TRBV12-4 and J is TRBJ1-2; 7 nucleotides align to TRBD1. This CDR3 is built from 13 residues. Losses at the gene ends were 6 bases for V and 5 bases for J; bases not matched to a gene: 6. This CDR3 is CASSRDSLYGYTF. The CDR3 DNA follows: TGTGCCAGCAGCCGGGACAGCCTATATGGCTACACCTTC.

This clone has more than one count but fewer than ten. V usage is TRBV11-1 and J usage is TRBJ2-1; 8 bases agree with TRBD1. The CDR3 is 13 amino acids. The germline CDR1 and CDR2 sequences are SGHAT and FQDESV (reference sequence). The V segment lost 8 bases and the J segment 6 bases; nucleotides outside the gene matches: 6. This chain's CDR3 is CASGDRQTNEQFF. The CDR3 bases are TGTGCCAGCGGGGACAGGCAGACCAATGAGCAGTTCTTC. The complete variable domain, with remaining parts taken from reference TRBV11-1 and TRBJ2-1, reads EAEVAQSPRYKITEKSQAVAFWCDPISGHATLYWYRQILGQGPELLVQFQDESVVDDSQLPKDRFSAERLKGVDSTLKIQPAELGDSAMYLCASGDRQTNEQFFGPGTRLTVL.

The chain uses TRBV14 and TRBJ2-1; 10 nucleotides agree with TRBD2. J gave up 4 bases and V 4 bases, and 13 bases lay outside the gene matches. CDR3 length: 18 residues. Germline-derived CDR1 and CDR2 are SGHDN and FVKESK. The DNA of the CDR3 is TGTGCCAGCAGCCCCCCCCGCAGCGGGGGGGCCCAATACAATGAGCAGTTCTTC. Translated, it gives CASSPPRSGGAQYNEQFF.

The genes are TRBV19 and TRBJ2-1, with D possibly being TRBD2 (6 bases). Germline V gives CDR1 LNHDA, CDR2 SQIVND (reference sequence). This CDR3 comprises 13 residues. Deletions cut 1 base from V and 5 bases from J, with 6 bases between. The CDR3 region is CASSIGTNNEQFF. The CDR3 coding sequence is TGTGCCAGTAGTATAGGGACTAACAATGAGCAGTTCTTC.

The V and J genes are TRBV7-9 and TRBJ1-2; a weak D match, TRBD1 (5 bases). Germline CDR1 and CDR2: SEHNR and FQNEAQ (reference sequence). Trimming shortened V by 4 bases and J by 4 bases, and 10 bases separated the two germline ends. The CDR3 loop spans 13 amino acids. This CDR3 is CASSSERGYGYTF. In DNA form, the CDR3 reads TGTGCCAGCAGCTCAGAAAGGGGCTATGGCTACACCTTC.

This sequence joins TRBV7-3 and TRBJ2-3; D uncertain. From germline, CDR1 is SGHTA and CDR2 FQGTGA. The CDR3 runs to 15 residues. The germline V and J ends were trimmed by 2 bases and 4 bases, with 13 bases remaining between them. The CDR3 spells CASSLDAPAADTQYF. Written as DNA, the CDR3 is TGTGCCAGCAGCTTAGACGCCCCCGCGGCAGATACGCAGTATTTT.

The chain combines TRBV2 with TRBJ2-3; no reliable D call. Trimming pared 2 bases from V and 2 bases from J, leaving 11 bases between. The CDR3 totals 15 residues. From germline, CDR1 is SNHLY and CDR2 FYNNEI. This chain's CDR3 is CASSETPGTTDTQYF. The CDR3 region has the DNA TGTGCCAGCAGTGAAACCCCAGGAACCACAGATACGCAGTATTTT.

The CDR3 loop reads CSARRGYEQYF. As DNA, the CDR3 is TGCAGTGCTCGGAGGGGCTACGAGCAGTACTTC. This chain uses TRBV20-1 with TRBJ2-7; weak D call: TRBD2 (6 bases). This CDR3 comprises 11 residues. Per germline, CDR1 DFQATT and CDR2 SNEGSKA (reference sequence). The germline V and J ends were trimmed by 5 bases and 3 bases, with 8 bases remaining between them.

The rearrangement joins TRBV4-3 to TRBJ1-3; D not certain. Germline V gene lookup returns CDR1 LGHNA and CDR2 YSLEER. Deletions cut 1 base from V and 9 bases from J, with 16 bases between. This CDR3 has 15 residues. Written as DNA, the CDR3 is TGCGCCAGCAGCCAAGGTCGAGGGAGGTTAGGCACCATATATTTT. Its translation is CASSQGRGRLGTIYF.

J is TRBJ2-1 and V is TRBV5-4; TRBD2 matches 10 bases. Germline CDR1 SGHNT, CDR2 YYREEE (reference sequence). Trimming took 3 bases from V and 6 from J; bases not matched to a gene: 6. This CDR3 has 15 amino acids. The CDR3 region has the DNA TGTGCCAGCAGCTATAGCGGGGGGTCCGTCAATGAGCAGTTCTTC. Translating gives CASSYSGGSVNEQFF.

The genes are TRBV9 and TRBJ1-1; D may be TRBD1 (6 bases). The CDR3 is 15 residues long. Germline V gene lookup returns CDR1 SGDLS and CDR2 YYNGEE. V was pared by 4 bases and J by 2 bases, with 15 bases between. This CDR3 is CASSPTGTYNTEAFF. The CDR3 DNA sequence: TGTGCCAGCAGCCCAACCGGGACATATAACACTGAAGCTTTCTTT.

The chain uses TRBV5-1 and TRBJ1-1; TRBD1 matches 7 bases. The CDR3 sequence is 14 residues long. V shed 5 bases, J shed 2 bases, and the junction held 6 bases outside the gene matches. Germline loops: CDR1 SGHRS, CDR2 YFSETQ. The CDR3 loop reads CASRKQGTNTEAFF. CDR3 DNA: TGCGCCAGCAGGAAACAGGGGACAAACACTGAAGCTTTCTTT.

V and J are TRBV30 and TRBJ2-2, with D perhaps TRBD2 (5 bases). The CDR3 length is 12 residues. The germline V gene encodes CDR1 GTSNPN and CDR2 SVGIG (reference sequence). Between the trimmed V and J ends, which lost 1 base and 13 bases, there was a span of 13 bases. In DNA form, the CDR3 reads TGTGCCTGGAGTGCCTACACCGGAGGGCTGTTTTTT. Translated: CAWSAYTGGLFF.

The chain employs TRBV11-2 and TRBJ1-1, with TRBD1 as a possible D gene (6 bases). Deletions cut 8 bases from V and 1 base from J, with 14 bases between. Per the germline V gene, CDR1 is SGHAT and CDR2 is FQNNGV. This CDR3 spans 14 amino acids. CDR3 region: CASGRGAPNTEAFF. DNA for the CDR3: TGTGCCAGCGGGCGGGGGGCTCCGAACACTGAAGCTTTCTTT.